This TCR beta chain originates from a study of cytomegalovirus exposure and HLA in healthy donors. Study-wide points: Among CMV-associated TCR beta chains, most appeared HLA-restricted in a later analysis. Most TCR sequences were rare, but some public TCRs occurred in many donors.

Germline values: CDR1 MNHNS, CDR2 SASEGT. The CDR3 spans 13 residues. V lost 6 bases and J 4 bases, leaving 12 bases between the germline ends. In the case of this clone: Its antigen is currently unknown.

The study sampled nominally healthy donors, though unrecorded immune exposures were likely. With 60 Vbeta and 13 Jbeta primers, the PCR was carried out. Assay: immunoSEQ multiplex PCR; the TCRdb copy retains only in-frame clones and omits some. The table lists over 120,000 clones, over 70% of them singletons. This receptor was identified in a young man in good health and CMV-seronegative. V is TRBV6-1 and J is TRBJ1-1; a possible D gene is TRBD1 (6 bases). Sequences were obtained from PBMCs. The CDR3 protein is CASSLTGITEAFF. The CDR3 nucleotides are TGTGCCAGCAGCTTAACAGGGATCACTGAAGCTTTCTTT.